This TCR beta chain came from a study of Graves' ophthalmopathy and Graves' hyperthyroidism. General study results and limits: Also, most clonotypes expanded in the thyroid above 0.001 frequency appeared in blood.

RNA served as the template for amplifying TCR beta CDR3 regions. HTBI primers were used in a first-round RT-PCR, which preceded a second-round multiplex PCR. TCRdb reprocessed the multiplex PCR reads via MiXCR and lists one record per CDR3 protein. The profile covers 350,000 to 400,000 distinct CDR3 sequences, with 15% appearing a single time and around 6.6% taken by the ten largest. Germline loops: CDR1 DFQATT, CDR2 SNEGSKA (reference sequence). V trimming: 1 base; J trimming: 2 bases; junction bases outside the gene matches: 8. This CDR3 spans 16 amino acids. Hyperthyroidism was classified as stable if no ophthalmopathy occurred within 18 months of follow-up. Clinical symptoms, serum thyroxine, TRAb, thyroid ultrasound and orbital computed tomography determined diagnosis. This clonotype was seen ten or more times. No antigen is known for it.

The TCR sequence derives from a woman aged 18 to 35 with stable Graves' hyperthyroidism. The chain recombines TRBV20-1 with TRBJ2-7; 10 nucleotides align to TRBD1. Sequenced input: peripheral blood. CDR3 DNA sequence: TGCAGTGCTAGAGTGCGGGACAGGGGTGGTACCTACGAGCAGTACTTC. Translating gives CSARVRDRGGTYEQYF.